The 25 T cell receptor beta chains below all came from one sample that was sequenced in a study of T cells in Graves' hyperthyroidism and ophthalmopathy. Amplified TCR beta CDR3 regions derived from RNA transcripts. The TCR CDR3 was amplified in a first-round RT-PCR using the HTBI primer set. TCRdb processed the multiplex PCR reads anew with MiXCR; each CDR3 protein has one entry. The repertoire includes some 360,000 distinct CDR3 sequences, 15% to 20% of them detected once, and 15% sits in the top ten. Sequenced: blood. These receptors were taken from a woman in her 40s with Graves' ophthalmopathy.

In the case of this clonotype: This clone may be a read error of a much larger clone one base away. This chain uses TRBV10-3 with TRBJ2-7; tentatively, D is TRBD2 (6 bases). The CDR3 has 12 residues. The germline gives CDR1 ENHRY, CDR2 SYGVKD. The germline V and J ends were trimmed by 7 bases and 3 bases, with 10 bases remaining between them. The CDR3 here is CAITGSLYEQYF. The CDR3 nucleotides read TGTGCCATCACCGGGAGTCTCTACGAGCAGTACTTC.

At least ten counts were recorded for this clonotype. The rearrangement joins TRBV7-9 to TRBJ1-2; D is unresolved. V was clipped by 2 bases and J by 3 bases, with 10 bases between them. Germline lookup yields CDR1 SEHNR and CDR2 FQNEAQ (reference sequence). This CDR3 spans 14 amino acids. The CDR3 protein is CASSLSPGDYGYTF. The DNA for the CDR3 is TGTGCCAGCAGCTTAAGTCCAGGCGACTATGGCTACACCTTC.

This clonotype showed up many times. Germline is not matched at one junction end, which may reflect a read error. The V gene is TRBV5-1, the J gene TRBJ2-7; a possible D gene is TRBD2 (6 bases). Germline V gene sequence: CDR1 SGHRS, CDR2 YFSETQ. CDR3 length: 14 amino acids. In DNA form, the CDR3 reads TGCGTCAGCAGCTTGGGGACTCCCTCATACGAGCAGTACTTC. Translating it yields CVSSLGTPSYEQYF.

A few counts support this clonotype. V is TRBV4-1 and J is TRBJ2-2, with unresolved D. The V gene lost 3 bases and the J gene lost 7 bases, with 9 bases spanning the gap. The CDR3 length is 13 residues. In germline, CDR1 is MGHRA, CDR2 YSYEKL. The DNA for the CDR3 is TGCGCCAGCAGCCAGCTAGGGCACGGGGAGCTGTTTTTT. Amino acid sequence: CASSQLGHGELFF.

This chain uses TRBV19 with TRBJ2-3, with 13 bases matching TRBD2. CDR3 length equals 16 residues. V dropped 3 bases and J dropped 4; count of bases not matched to a gene: 4. CDR1 and CDR2 (germline): LNHDA, SQIVND (reference sequence). DNA for the CDR3: TGTGCCAGTAGTATTCGACTAGCGGGGGGCTCAGATACGCAGTATTTT. Amino acid sequence: CASSIRLAGGSDTQYF.

In this sample, this clonotype turned up many times. J is TRBJ2-7 and V is TRBV27; 9 bases are shared with TRBD1. The length of the CDR3 is 17 residues. V lost 5 bases to trimming and J lost 2 bases; unmatched junction nucleotides: 13. Germline CDR1 MNHEY, CDR2 SMNVEV (reference sequence). CDR3 sequence: CASSRTGAITSTYEQYF. The DNA for the CDR3 is TGTGCCAGCAGTAGGACAGGGGCGATTACCTCGACCTACGAGCAGTACTTC.

This clonotype has at least ten counts. The genes are TRBV28 and TRBJ2-7; the D gene is possibly TRBD1 (7 bases). The CDR3 is made up of 15 amino acids. The V and J ends lost 5 bases and 0 bases respectively, with 14 bases between them. Looked up from germline, CDR1 is MDHEN and CDR2 is SYDVKM. The CDR3 sequence: CASSPGDSSSYEQYF. DNA of the CDR3: TGTGCCAGCAGTCCGGGGGACAGTAGCTCCTACGAGCAGTACTTC.

Of note for this clonotype: The CDR3 does not close with the conserved phenylalanine or tryptophan, likely indicating a read error. The chain carries TRBV20-1 and TRBJ1-2; unclear D gene. Trimming shortened V by 7 bases and J by 8 bases, and 14 bases separated the two germline ends. Germline-derived CDR1 and CDR2 are DFQATT and SNEGSKA (reference sequence). The CDR3 totals 11 residues. CDR3 coding DNA: TGCAGTGGGAGGGCGGTGCGCGGCTACACCTCC. As protein: CSGRAVRGYTS.

The table lists this clonotype with many counts. V usage is TRBV7-2 and J usage is TRBJ1-5, with D possibly TRBD1 on 5 matching bases. Germline CDR1 reads SGHTA; CDR2 reads FQGNSA. Between the trimmed V and J ends, which lost 3 bases and 7 bases, there was a span of 13 bases. This CDR3 contains 14 residues. The CDR3 spells CASSLGGGVQPQHF. In DNA, the CDR3 is TGTGCCAGCAGCTTGGGGGGGGGTGTCCAGCCCCAGCATTTT.

This clonotype has at least ten counts. The rearrangement links TRBV10-3 to TRBJ2-7; D not certain. This CDR3 region has 13 residues. Germline V CDR1 and CDR2: ENHRY, SYGVKD. V lost 0 bases, J lost 6 bases, and 9 bases lay in between. The CDR3 DNA sequence: TGTGCCATCAGTGAGTCGACCCTTCGCGAGCAGTACTTC. Translation gives CAISESTLREQYF.

The sample holds a few counts of this clonotype. The chain carries TRBV14 and TRBJ2-2; 7 positions match TRBD2. This CDR3 region has 16 residues. Trimming took 1 base from V and 1 from J; bases not matched to a gene: 3. Germline CDR1 and CDR2: SGHDN and FVKESK. CDR3: CASSQVKRGNTGELFF. The CDR3 bases are TGTGCCAGCAGCCAAGTAAAGCGGGGGAACACCGGGGAGCTGTTTTTT.

This clonotype has a count of ten or more. The chain has TRBV11-1 and TRBJ2-7, with 7 nucleotides matching TRBD1. The V segment lost 5 bases and the J segment 1 base; nucleotides outside the gene matches: 11. The CDR3 has 16 residues. CDR1 SGHAT and CDR2 FQDESV come from the germline V gene (reference sequence). The CDR3 spells CASSKRGDRVSYEQYF. CDR3 coding DNA: TGTGCCAGCAGCAAGCGAGGTGACAGGGTTTCCTACGAGCAGTACTTC.

This clonotype was counted at least ten times. The rearrangement uses TRBV6-5 and TRBJ1-5; tentative D call: TRBD1 (5 bases). Trimming cost V 5 bases and J 6 bases, with 14 bases left between them. The germline V gene has CDR1 MNHEY and CDR2 SVGAGI. The CDR3 consists of 14 residues. CDR3 amino acids: CASSRIGVGQPQHF. CDR3 sequence (DNA): TGTGCCAGCAGTCGTATAGGGGTAGGTCAGCCCCAGCATTTT.

The V gene is TRBV12-3 or TRBV12-4, the J gene TRBJ2-2; 7 positions agree with TRBD2. The CDR3 is made up of 15 amino acids. The junction had 7 bases not matched to a gene; V was cut back by 6 bases and J by 3 bases. DNA of the CDR3: TGTGCCAGCAGCCGGCCTGGGGGGGACACCGGGGAGCTGTTTTTT. Translation: CASSRPGGDTGELFF.

This clonotype was recorded a few times. The J gene is TRBJ2-5, the V gene TRBV9; 7 bases map to TRBD2. Germline values: CDR1 SGDLS, CDR2 YYNGEE. With 0 bases clipped from V and 5 bases from J, the junction kept 16 bases outside the gene matches. The CDR3 spans 18 residues. In nucleotides, the CDR3 is TGTGCCAGCAGCGTAGACCCCACTAGCGTCCAACAGAGGGAGACCCAGTACTTC. It is translated as CASSVDPTSVQQRETQYF.

This clonotype was recorded at least ten times. V and J are TRBV9 and TRBJ1-6; no reliable D call. V dropped 3 bases and J dropped 10 bases, with 17 bases sitting between them. Germline V gene lookup returns CDR1 SGDLS and CDR2 YYNGEE. This CDR3 is built from 15 residues. The CDR3 is CASSESGSVVSPLHF. CDR3 nucleotides: TGTGCCAGCAGCGAGTCCGGGTCCGTTGTGTCACCCCTCCACTTT.

The chain combines TRBV4-1 with TRBJ2-7, with unresolved D. Trimming stripped 1 base from V and 2 bases from J, with 12 bases between. The germline gives CDR1 MGHRA, CDR2 YSYEKL. The CDR3 contains 15 residues. The CDR3 loop reads CASSQALSVPYEQYF. The CDR3 bases are TGCGCCAGCAGCCAAGCGTTATCGGTTCCCTACGAGCAGTACTTC.

This clonotype was counted ten times or more. The rearrangement uses TRBV7-3 and TRBJ2-2; 12 bases fit TRBD2. Trimming removed 5 bases from V and 1 base from J; junction bases left unmatched: 2. The CDR3 spans 16 residues. Per germline, CDR1 SGHTA and CDR2 FQGTGA. The CDR3 reads CASSRLAGVNTGELFF. The CDR3 nucleotides are TGTGCCAGCAGCCGACTAGCGGGGGTGAACACCGGGGAGCTGTTTTTT.

This clonotype has a count of ten or more. The chain carries TRBV27 and TRBJ2-7; D remains unclear. This CDR3 is built from 18 residues. The ends were cut back, 2 bases at V and 10 bases at J, with 30 bases in the middle. Germline assignment: CDR1 MNHEY and CDR2 SMNVEV (reference sequence). The DNA for the CDR3 is TGTGCCAGCAGTTTAGTAGGGCCTCGCGACCAGAGTCCCCTCCGACAGTACTTC. This sequence encodes CASSLVGPRDQSPLRQYF.

This clonotype was seen once. The conserved phenylalanine or tryptophan normally closing the CDR3 is absent here, so this likely arose from a read error. The chain has TRBV6-1 and TRBJ2-1; D may be TRBD1 or TRBD2 (5 bases each). Trimming removed 10 bases at V and 1 base at J, with 17 bases between. CDR1 is MNHNS, CDR2 SASEGT, per germline. This CDR3 contains 15 residues. Here the CDR3 reads CATEKRSGSYNEQFL. DNA for the CDR3: TGTGCCACCGAGAAGCGGTCAGGGTCCTACAATGAGCAGTTCTTA.

There are many counts of this clonotype. The CDR3 nucleotides are TGTGCCAGCAGGGGGGGACAGGGGAGGGACACTGAAGCTTTCTTT. It codes for CASRGGQGRDTEAFF. The chain recombines TRBV28 with TRBJ1-1; 10 positions agree with TRBD1. The CDR3 has 15 residues. The J segment lost 3 bases and the V segment lost 6 bases, leaving 7 bases of the junction unmatched. Germline V gene sequence: CDR1 MDHEN, CDR2 SYDVKM.

In this sample, this clonotype turned up many times. This sequence joins TRBV6-1 and TRBJ1-3; 8 nucleotides align to TRBD1. The CDR3 runs 14 residues. Trimming removed 4 bases from V and 2 bases from J; junction bases left unmatched: 1. Per germline, CDR1 MNHNS and CDR2 SASEGT. The CDR3 DNA sequence: TGTGCCAGCAGTGCACAGGGGGCTGGAAACACCATATATTTT. Protein: CASSAQGAGNTIYF.

Many counts were recorded for this clonotype. The chain combines TRBV29-1 with TRBJ1-1; no reliable D call. The length of the CDR3 is 14 residues. V was trimmed by 4 bases and J by 1 base, leaving 13 bases between them. CDR1 and CDR2 (germline): SQVTM, ANQGSEA. For the CDR3, the DNA is TGCAGCGTTGGTATATTGGGAACGAACACTGAAGCTTTCTTT. Its translation: CSVGILGTNTEAFF. The variable domain in full, with the rest retrieved from reference TRBV29-1 and TRBJ1-1, is SAVISQKPSRDICQRGTSLTIQCQVDSQVTMMFWYRQQPGQSLTLIATANQGSEATYESGFVIDKFPISRPNLTFSTLTVSNMSPEDSSIYLCSVGILGTNTEAFFGQGTRLTVV.

This clonotype was observed many times. J is TRBJ1-5 and V is TRBV29-1; D is uncertain. There are 12 residues in the CDR3. The ends were cut back, 4 bases at V and 4 bases at J, with 8 bases in the middle. CDR1 is SQVTM and CDR2 is ANQGSEA in the germline V gene. This CDR3 reads CSVGAPNQPQHF. The CDR3 bases are TGCAGCGTTGGGGCCCCAAATCAGCCCCAGCATTTT. The full variable domain, completed using reference TRBV29-1 and TRBJ1-5, is SAVISQKPSRDICQRGTSLTIQCQVDSQVTMMFWYRQQPGQSLTLIATANQGSEATYESGFVIDKFPISRPNLTFSTLTVSNMSPEDSSIYLCSVGAPNQPQHFGDGTRLSIL.

This clonotype was counted ten times or more. V is TRBV6-1 and J is TRBJ1-2; D unresolved. V dropped 2 bases and J dropped 8 bases, with 12 bases sitting between them. The germline CDR1 and CDR2 sequences are MNHNS and SASEGT. The CDR3 contains 13 residues. The CDR3 loop is CASSEYISAGYTF. CDR3 nucleotides: TGTGCCAGCAGTGAATACATCTCGGCGGGCTACACCTTC.